The 8 T cell receptor beta chains below all came from one sample that was sequenced in a study of OX40 agonist ivuxolimab in advanced cancers. Assay used: immunoSEQ multiplex PCR; TCRdb lists only in-frame clones, some missing. Among around 50,000 clones, more than 70% were seen once, and the ten largest hold less than 0.75%. This sample comprised CD4+ or CD8+ T cells sorted from blood, obtained in a trial of the OX40 agonist ivuxolimab. These receptors came from an adult with an advanced solid tumor such as melanoma, head and neck, liver or kidney cancer.

The genes are TRBV7-9 and TRBJ1-1; maybe TRBD1 (6 bases). Looked up from germline, CDR1 is SEHNR and CDR2 is FQNEAQ (reference sequence). CDR3 length equals 15 residues. V was cut by 7 bases and J by 5 bases, with 20 bases left in between. CDR3 nucleotide sequence: TGTGCCAGCACCACCCCCCGGAGGCAGGGGACTGAAGCTTTCTTT. Encoded protein: CASTTPRRQGTEAFF.

In its sample, this clone was seen a few times. This specimen includes other DNA sequences encoding the same CDR3. CDR3 residues: CSASSYTEAFF. The CDR3 coding sequence is TGCAGTGCTAGTTCGTACACTGAAGCTTTCTTT. J is TRBJ1-1 and V is TRBV20-1, with D unclear. The ends were cut back, 3 bases at V and 3 bases at J, with 5 bases in the middle. Germline-derived CDR1 and CDR2 are DFQATT and SNEGSKA (reference sequence). This CDR3 is 11 amino acids long.

The chain employs TRBV19 and TRBJ2-3, with unresolved D. The germline gives CDR1 LNHDA, CDR2 SQIVND (reference sequence). The V end lost 1 base, the J end lost 1 base, and 3 bases lay between the germline ends. CDR3 size: 13 residues. CDR3 protein: CASSIAGTDTQYF. In DNA, the CDR3 is TGTGCCAGTAGTATAGCGGGCACAGATACGCAGTATTTT.

The chain is built from TRBV10-3 and TRBJ1-1; a weak D match, TRBD1 (6 bases). The CDR3 has 14 amino acids. Germline V gene lookup returns CDR1 ENHRY and CDR2 SYGVKD. V was trimmed by 2 bases and J by 5 bases, leaving 12 bases between them. CDR3 sequence reads: CAISESQGRTEAFF. CDR3 bases: TGTGCCATCAGTGAGAGTCAGGGGAGAACTGAAGCTTTCTTT.

CDR3 nucleotides: TGTGCCAGCAGCCCTAGGGGGGGGAGAACCTACAATGAGCAGTTCTTC. This encodes CASSPRGGRTYNEQFF. The rearrangement uses TRBV9 and TRBJ2-1; D is possibly TRBD2 (7 bases). Trimming left V 4 bases short and J 2 bases short, with 16 bases between. Germline values: CDR1 SGDLS, CDR2 YYNGEE. This CDR3 spans 16 amino acids.

The chain joins TRBV9 to TRBJ2-7, with 12 nucleotides matching TRBD2. CDR1 and CDR2 (germline): SGDLS, YYNGEE. CDR3 length: 16 amino acids. The J segment lost 4 bases and the V segment lost 0 bases, leaving 5 bases of the junction unmatched. The CDR3 sequence: CASSVGLAGEGYEQYF. Here the CDR3 DNA reads TGTGCCAGCAGCGTAGGACTAGCGGGAGAGGGATACGAGCAGTACTTC.

This clone was counted a single time. The V and J genes are TRBV6-5 and TRBJ2-7; perhaps TRBD1 as D (5 bases). The germline V gene encodes CDR1 MNHEY and CDR2 SVGAGI. The V gene lost 1 base and the J gene lost 3 bases, with 7 bases spanning the gap. This CDR3 has 13 residues. This CDR3 reads CASSYLDNYEQYF. CDR3 nucleotide sequence: TGTGCCAGCAGTTACTTGGACAACTACGAGCAGTACTTC.

This chain links TRBV7-2 with TRBJ2-5; no clear D gene. Trimming removed 1 base from V and 5 bases from J, with 8 bases in between. Germline V gene data show CDR1 as SGHTA and CDR2 as FQGNSA. The CDR3 length is 13 residues. CDR3 amino acids: CASSLVLFETQYF. The CDR3 DNA reads as TGTGCCAGCAGCTTAGTCCTTTTTGAGACCCAGTACTTC.